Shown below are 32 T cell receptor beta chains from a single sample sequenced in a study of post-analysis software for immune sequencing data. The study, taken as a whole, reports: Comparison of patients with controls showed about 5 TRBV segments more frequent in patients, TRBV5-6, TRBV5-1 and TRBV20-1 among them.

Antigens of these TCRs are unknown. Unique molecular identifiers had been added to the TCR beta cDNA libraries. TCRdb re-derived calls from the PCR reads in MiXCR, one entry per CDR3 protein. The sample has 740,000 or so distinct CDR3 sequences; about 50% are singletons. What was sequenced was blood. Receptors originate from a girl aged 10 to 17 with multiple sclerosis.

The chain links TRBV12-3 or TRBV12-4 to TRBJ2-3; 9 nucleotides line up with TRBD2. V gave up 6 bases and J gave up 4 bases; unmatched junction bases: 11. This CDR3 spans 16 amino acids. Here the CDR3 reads CASSSKRGAFPDTQYF. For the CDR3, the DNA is TGTGCCAGCAGCTCCAAGCGGGGGGCCTTCCCAGATACGCAGTATTTT.

The chain's CDR3 is CASSRPGQGSYNEQFF. In DNA form, the CDR3 reads TGTGCCAGCAGTCGACCCGGACAGGGATCCTACAATGAGCAGTTCTTC. The V call is TRBV6-5, the J call TRBJ2-1; 8 bases agree with TRBD1. J was trimmed by 1 base and V by 5 bases; bases with no gene match: 7. Looked up from germline, CDR1 is MNHEY and CDR2 is SVGAGI. The CDR3 length is 16 residues.

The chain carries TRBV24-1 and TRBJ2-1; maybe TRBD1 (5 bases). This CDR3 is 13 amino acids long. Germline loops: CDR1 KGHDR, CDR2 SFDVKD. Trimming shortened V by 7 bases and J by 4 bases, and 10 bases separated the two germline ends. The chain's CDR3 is CATSSDRYNEQFF. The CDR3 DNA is TGTGCCACCAGCTCAGACAGATACAATGAGCAGTTCTTC.

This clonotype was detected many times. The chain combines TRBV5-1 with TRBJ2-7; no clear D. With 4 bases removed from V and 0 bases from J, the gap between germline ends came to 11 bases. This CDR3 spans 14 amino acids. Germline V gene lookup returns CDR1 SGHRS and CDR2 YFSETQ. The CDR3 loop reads CASSPPDISYEQYF. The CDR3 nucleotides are TGCGCCAGCAGCCCACCAGACATCTCCTACGAGCAGTACTTC.

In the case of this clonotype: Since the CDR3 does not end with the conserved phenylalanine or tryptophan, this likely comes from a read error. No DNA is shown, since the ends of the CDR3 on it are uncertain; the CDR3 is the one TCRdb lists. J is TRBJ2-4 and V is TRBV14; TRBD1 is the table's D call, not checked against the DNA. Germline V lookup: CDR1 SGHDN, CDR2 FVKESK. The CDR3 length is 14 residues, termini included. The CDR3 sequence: CASSQVNSWQYFGA.

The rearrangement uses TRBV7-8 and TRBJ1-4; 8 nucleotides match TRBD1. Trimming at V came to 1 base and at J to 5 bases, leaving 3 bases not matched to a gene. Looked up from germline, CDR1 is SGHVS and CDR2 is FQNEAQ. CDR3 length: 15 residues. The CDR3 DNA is TGTGCCAGCAGCTTAGAAGGACAGGGCAATGAAAAACTGTTTTTT. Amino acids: CASSLEGQGNEKLFF.

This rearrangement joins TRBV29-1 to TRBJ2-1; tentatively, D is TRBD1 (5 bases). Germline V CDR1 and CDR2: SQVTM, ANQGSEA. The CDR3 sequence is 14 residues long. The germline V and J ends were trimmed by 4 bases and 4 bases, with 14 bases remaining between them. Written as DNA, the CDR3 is TGCAGCGTTGCAGACAGATCGTCATACAATGAGCAGTTCTTC. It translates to CSVADRSSYNEQFF.

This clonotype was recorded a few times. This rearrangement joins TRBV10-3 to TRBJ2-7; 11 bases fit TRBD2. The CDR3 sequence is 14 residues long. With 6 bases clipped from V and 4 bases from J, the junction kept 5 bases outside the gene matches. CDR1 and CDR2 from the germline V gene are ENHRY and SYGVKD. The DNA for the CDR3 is TGTGCCATCAGCTGGGGACTAGCGGTTTACGAGCAGTACTTC. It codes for CAISWGLAVYEQYF.

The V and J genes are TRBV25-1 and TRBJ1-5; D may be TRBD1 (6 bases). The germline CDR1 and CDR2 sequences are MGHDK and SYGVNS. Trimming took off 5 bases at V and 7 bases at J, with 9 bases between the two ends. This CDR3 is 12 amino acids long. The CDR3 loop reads CASSQGSQPQHF. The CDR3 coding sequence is TGTGCCAGCAGTCAGGGGTCGCAGCCCCAGCATTTT. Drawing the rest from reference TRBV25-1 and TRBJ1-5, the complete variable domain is EADIYQTPRYLVIGTGKKITLECSQTMGHDKMYWYQQDPGMELHLIHYSYGVNSTEKGDLSSESTVSRIRTEHFPLTLESARPSHTSQYLCASSQGSQPQHFGDGTRLSIL.

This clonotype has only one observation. The CDR3 bases are TGTGCCAGCAGCCCGGGACGGCAGCTCTCCTACAATGAGCAGTTCTTC. It specifies CASSPGRQLSYNEQFF. The V and J genes are TRBV6-5 and TRBJ2-1; either TRBD1 or TRBD2 may fit D (5 bases each). The CDR3 is made up of 16 amino acids. Germline assignment: CDR1 MNHEY and CDR2 SVGAGI. Deletions cut 6 bases from V and 0 bases from J, with 15 bases between.

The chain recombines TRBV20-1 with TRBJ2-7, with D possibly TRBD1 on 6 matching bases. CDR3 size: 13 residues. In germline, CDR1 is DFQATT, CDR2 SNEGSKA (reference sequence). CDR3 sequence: CSQQGYKSYEQYF. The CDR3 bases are TGCAGCCAACAGGGATATAAGTCATACGAGCAGTACTTC.

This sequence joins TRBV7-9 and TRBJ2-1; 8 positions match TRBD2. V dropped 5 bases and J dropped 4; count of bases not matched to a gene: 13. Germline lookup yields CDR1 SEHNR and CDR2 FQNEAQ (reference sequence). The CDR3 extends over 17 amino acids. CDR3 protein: CASSNHAGGLTYNEQFF. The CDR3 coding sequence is TGTGCCAGCAGCAACCACGCGGGGGGCCTTACTTACAATGAGCAGTTCTTC.

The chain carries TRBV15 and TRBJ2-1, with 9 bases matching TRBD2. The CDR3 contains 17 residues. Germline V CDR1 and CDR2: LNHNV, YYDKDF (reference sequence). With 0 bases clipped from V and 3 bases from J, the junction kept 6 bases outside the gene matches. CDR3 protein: CATSRDGLARIYNEQFF. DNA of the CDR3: TGTGCCACCAGCAGAGATGGACTAGCGAGGATCTACAATGAGCAGTTCTTC. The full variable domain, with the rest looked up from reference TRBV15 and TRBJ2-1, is DAMVIQNPRYQVTQFGKPVTLSCSQTLNHNVMYWYQQKSSQAPKLLFHYYDKDFNNEADTPDNFQSRRPNTSFCFLDIRSPGLGDTAMYLCATSRDGLARIYNEQFFGPGTRLTVL.

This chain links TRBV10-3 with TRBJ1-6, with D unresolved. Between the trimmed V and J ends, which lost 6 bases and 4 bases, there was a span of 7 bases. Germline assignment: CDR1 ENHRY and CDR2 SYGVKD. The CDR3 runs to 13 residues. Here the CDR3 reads CAISEVYNSPLHF. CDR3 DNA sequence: TGTGCCATCAGCGAGGTGTATAATTCACCCCTCCACTTT.

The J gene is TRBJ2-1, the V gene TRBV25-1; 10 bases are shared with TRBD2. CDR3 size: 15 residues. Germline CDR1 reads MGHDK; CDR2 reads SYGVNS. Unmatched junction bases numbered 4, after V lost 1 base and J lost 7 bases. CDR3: CASSESDSGRNEQFF. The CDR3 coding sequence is TGTGCCAGCAGTGAATCAGATAGCGGGAGGAATGAGCAGTTCTTC.

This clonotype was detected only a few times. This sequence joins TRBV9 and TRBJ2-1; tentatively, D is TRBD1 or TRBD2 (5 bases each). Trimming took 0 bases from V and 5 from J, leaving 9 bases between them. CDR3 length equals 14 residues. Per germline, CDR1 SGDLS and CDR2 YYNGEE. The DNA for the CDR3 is TGTGCCAGCAGCGTAGGAGGGACCCACAATGAGCAGTTCTTC. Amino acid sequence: CASSVGGTHNEQFF.

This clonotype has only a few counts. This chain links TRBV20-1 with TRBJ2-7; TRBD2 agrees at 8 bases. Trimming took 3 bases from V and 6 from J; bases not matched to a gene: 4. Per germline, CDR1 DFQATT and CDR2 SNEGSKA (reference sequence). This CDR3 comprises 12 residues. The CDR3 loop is CSASGRGGEQYF. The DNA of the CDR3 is TGCAGTGCTAGCGGGAGGGGCGGCGAGCAGTACTTC.

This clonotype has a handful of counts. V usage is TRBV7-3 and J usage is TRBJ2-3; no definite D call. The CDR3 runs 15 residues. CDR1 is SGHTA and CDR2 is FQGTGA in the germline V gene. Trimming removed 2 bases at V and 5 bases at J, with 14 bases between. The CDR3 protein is CASSLLPQGLDTQYF. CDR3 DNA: TGTGCCAGCAGCTTACTTCCTCAAGGTTTAGATACGCAGTATTTT. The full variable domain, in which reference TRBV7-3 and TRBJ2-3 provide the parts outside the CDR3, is GAGVSQTPSNKVTEKGKYVELRCDPISGHTALYWYRQSLGQGPEFLIYFQGTGAADDSGLPNDRFFAVRPEGSVSTLKIQRTERGDSAVYLCASSLLPQGLDTQYFGPGTRLTVL.

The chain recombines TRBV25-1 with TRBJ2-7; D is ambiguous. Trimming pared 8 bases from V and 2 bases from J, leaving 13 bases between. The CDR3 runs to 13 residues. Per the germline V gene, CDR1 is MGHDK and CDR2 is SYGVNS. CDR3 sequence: CASASKTPYEQYF. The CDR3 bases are TGTGCCAGCGCCTCAAAGACACCCTACGAGCAGTACTTC.

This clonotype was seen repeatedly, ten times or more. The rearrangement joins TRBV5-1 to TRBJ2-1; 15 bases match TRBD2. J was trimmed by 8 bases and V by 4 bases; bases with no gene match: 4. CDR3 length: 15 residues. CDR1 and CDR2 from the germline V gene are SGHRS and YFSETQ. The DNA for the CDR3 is TGCGCCAGCAGCCAGGGACTAGCGGGGGGTGATGAGCAGTTCTTC. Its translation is CASSQGLAGGDEQFF.

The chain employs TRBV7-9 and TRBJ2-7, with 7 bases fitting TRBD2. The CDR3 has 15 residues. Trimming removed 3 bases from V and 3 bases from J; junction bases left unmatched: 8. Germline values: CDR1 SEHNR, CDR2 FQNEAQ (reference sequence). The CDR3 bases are TGTGCCAGCAGCTTTTCTGGCGGGAGCAGCTACGAGCAGTACTTC. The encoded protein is CASSFSGGSSYEQYF.

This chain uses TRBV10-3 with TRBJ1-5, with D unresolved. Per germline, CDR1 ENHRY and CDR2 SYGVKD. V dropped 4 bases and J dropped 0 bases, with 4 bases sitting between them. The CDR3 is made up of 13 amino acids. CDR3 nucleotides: TGTGCCATCAGTGCTGATAGCAATCAGCCCCAGCATTTT. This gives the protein CAISADSNQPQHF.

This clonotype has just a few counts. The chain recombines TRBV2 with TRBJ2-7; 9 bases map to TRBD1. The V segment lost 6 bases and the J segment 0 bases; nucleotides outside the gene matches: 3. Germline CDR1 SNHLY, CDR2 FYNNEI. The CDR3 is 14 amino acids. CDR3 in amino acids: CASRRDRVSYEQYF. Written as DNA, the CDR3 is TGTGCCAGCAGGAGGGACAGGGTCTCCTACGAGCAGTACTTC.

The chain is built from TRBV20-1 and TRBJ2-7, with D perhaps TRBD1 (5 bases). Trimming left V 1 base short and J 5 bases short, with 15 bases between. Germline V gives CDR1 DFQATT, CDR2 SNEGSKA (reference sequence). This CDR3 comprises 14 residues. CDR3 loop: CSARVDSRADEQYF. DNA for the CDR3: TGCAGTGCTAGAGTTGACAGCCGGGCCGACGAGCAGTACTTC.

The chain's CDR3 is CASSISVSQETQYF. The CDR3, as DNA: TGTGCCAGCAGCATCTCAGTATCTCAAGAGACCCAGTACTTC. The V and J genes are TRBV12-3 or TRBV12-4 and TRBJ2-5; no clear D. Trimming took 6 bases from V and 2 from J, leaving 13 bases between them. This CDR3 region has 14 residues.

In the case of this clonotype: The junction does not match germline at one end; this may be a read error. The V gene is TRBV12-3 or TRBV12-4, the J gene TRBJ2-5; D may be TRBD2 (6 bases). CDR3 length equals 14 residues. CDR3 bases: TGTACCAGCAGTTTAGTAGGGGAGGAAGAGACCCAGTACTTC. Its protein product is CTSSLVGEEETQYF.

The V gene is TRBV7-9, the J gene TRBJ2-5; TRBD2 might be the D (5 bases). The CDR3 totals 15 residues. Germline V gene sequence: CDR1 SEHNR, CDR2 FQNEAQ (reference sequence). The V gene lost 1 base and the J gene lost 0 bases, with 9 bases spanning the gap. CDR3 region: CASSLEGAHQETQYF. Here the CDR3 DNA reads TGTGCCAGCAGCTTAGAGGGAGCCCACCAAGAGACCCAGTACTTC.

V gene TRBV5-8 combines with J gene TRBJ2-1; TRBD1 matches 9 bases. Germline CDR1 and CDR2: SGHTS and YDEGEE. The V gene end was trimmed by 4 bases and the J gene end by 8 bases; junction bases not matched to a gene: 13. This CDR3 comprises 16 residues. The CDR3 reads CASSPPYRGRLYEQFF. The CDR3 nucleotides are TGTGCCAGCAGCCCTCCTTACAGGGGGCGGTTATATGAGCAGTTCTTC.

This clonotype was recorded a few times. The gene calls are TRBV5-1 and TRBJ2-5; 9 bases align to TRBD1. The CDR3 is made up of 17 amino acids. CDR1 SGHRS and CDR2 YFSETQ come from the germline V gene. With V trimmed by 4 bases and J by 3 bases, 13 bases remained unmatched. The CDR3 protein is CASSIDVTRTGEETQYF. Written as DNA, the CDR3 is TGCGCCAGCAGCATTGATGTAACCAGGACAGGGGAAGAGACCCAGTACTTC.

The CDR3 spells CASSDPYGSLNEQFF. CDR3 DNA: TGTGCCAGCAGCGACCCTTACGGGAGCCTCAATGAGCAGTTCTTC. This chain joins TRBV7-6 and TRBJ2-1; perhaps TRBD2 as D (6 bases). Germline CDR1 SGHVS, CDR2 FNYEAQ. Deletions cut 5 bases from V and 6 bases from J, with 17 bases between. This CDR3 contains 15 residues.

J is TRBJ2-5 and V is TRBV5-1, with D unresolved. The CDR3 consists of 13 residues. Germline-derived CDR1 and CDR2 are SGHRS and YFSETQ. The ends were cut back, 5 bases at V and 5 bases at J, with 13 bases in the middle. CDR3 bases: TGCGCCAGCAGTTCTGACGGGCGGGAGACCCAGTACTTC. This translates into CASSSDGRETQYF.

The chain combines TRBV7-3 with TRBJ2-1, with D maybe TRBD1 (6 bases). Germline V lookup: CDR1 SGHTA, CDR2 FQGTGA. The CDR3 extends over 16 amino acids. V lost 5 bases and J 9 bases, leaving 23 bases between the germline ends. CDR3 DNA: TGTGCCAGCAGCCCCCCCCGGACTTGGGGGCAGGGTGAGCAGTTCTTC. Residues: CASSPPRTWGQGEQFF.